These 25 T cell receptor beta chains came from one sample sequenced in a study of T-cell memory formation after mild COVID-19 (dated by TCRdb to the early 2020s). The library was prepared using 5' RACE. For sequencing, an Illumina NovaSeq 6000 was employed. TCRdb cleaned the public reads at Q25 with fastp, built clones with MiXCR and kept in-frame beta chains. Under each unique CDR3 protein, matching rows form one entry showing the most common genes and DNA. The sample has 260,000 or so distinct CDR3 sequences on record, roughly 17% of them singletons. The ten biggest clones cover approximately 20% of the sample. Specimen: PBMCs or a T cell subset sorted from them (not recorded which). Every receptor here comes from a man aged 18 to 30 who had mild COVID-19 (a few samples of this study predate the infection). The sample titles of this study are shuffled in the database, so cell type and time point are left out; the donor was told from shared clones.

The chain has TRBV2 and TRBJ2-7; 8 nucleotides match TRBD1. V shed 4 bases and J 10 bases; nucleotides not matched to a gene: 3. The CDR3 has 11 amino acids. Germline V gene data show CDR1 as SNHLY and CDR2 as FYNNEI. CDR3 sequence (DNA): TGTGCCAGCAGTGGAGGACAGGGACAGTACGTC. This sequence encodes CASSGGQGQYV.

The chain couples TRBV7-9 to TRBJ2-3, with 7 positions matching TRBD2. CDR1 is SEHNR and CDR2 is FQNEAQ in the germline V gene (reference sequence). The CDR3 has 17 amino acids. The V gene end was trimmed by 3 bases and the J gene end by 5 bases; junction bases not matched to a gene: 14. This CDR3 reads CASSFGWVGRAEDTQYF. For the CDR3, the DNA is TGTGCCAGCAGCTTCGGATGGGTGGGGAGGGCCGAAGATACGCAGTATTTT.

The CDR3 protein is CASSLGASYNEQFF. The CDR3 bases are TGTGCCAGCAGTTTGGGGGCCTCCTACAATGAGCAGTTCTTC. The chain joins TRBV12-3 or TRBV12-4 to TRBJ2-1; the D gene is possibly TRBD1 (6 bases). With 3 bases removed from V and 0 bases from J, the gap between germline ends came to 6 bases. This CDR3 region has 14 residues.

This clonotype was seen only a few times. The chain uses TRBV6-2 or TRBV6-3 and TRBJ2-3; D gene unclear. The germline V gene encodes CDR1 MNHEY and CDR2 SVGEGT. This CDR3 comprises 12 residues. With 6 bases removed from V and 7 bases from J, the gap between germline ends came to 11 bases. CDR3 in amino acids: CASSPRTNTQYF. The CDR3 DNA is TGTGCCAGCAGCCCGAGAACCAATACGCAGTATTTT.

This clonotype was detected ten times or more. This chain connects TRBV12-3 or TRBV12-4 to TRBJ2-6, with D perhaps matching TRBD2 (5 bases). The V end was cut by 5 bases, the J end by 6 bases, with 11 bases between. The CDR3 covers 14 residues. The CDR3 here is CASSEREQANVLTF. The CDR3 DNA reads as TGTGCCAGCAGTGAGAGGGAGCAGGCCAACGTCCTGACTTTC.

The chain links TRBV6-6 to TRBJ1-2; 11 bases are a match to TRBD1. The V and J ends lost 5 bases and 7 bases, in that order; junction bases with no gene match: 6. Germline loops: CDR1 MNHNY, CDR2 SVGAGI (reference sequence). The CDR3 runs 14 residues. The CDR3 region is CASSLGQGAPGYTF. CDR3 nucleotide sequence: TGTGCCAGCAGTCTCGGACAGGGGGCCCCTGGCTACACCTTC.

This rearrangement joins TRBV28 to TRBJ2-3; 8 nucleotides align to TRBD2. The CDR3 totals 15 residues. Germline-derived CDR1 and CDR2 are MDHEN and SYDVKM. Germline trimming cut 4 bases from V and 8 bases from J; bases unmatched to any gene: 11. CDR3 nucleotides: TGTGCCAGCAGTTCGGGGTTAGCGGGGTACACTACGCAGTATTTT. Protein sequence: CASSSGLAGYTTQYF.

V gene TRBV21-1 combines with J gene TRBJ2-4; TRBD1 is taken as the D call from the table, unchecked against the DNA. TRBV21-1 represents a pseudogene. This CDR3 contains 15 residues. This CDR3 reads CASSNHRGAKNIQYF. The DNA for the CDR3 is TGTGCCAGCAGCAACCACAGGGGAGCCAAAAACATTCAGTACTTC.

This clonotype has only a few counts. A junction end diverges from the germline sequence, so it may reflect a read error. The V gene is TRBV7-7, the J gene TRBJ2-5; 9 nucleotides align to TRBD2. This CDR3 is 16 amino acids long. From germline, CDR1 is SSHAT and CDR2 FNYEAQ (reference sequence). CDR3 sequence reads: CASSLGGIAGEETQYF. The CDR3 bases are TGTGCTAGCAGCTTAGGCGGGATAGCGGGGGAAGAGACCCAGTACTTC.

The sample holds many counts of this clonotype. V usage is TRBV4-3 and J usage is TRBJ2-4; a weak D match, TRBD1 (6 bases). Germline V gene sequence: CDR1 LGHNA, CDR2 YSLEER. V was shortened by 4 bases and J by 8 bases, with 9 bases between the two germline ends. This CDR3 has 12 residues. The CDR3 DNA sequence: TGCGCCAGCAGCCCGGACAGATACATTCAGTACTTC. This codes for CASSPDRYIQYF.

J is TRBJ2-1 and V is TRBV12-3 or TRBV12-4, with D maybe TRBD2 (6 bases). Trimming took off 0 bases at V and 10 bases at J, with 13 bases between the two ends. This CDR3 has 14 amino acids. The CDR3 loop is CASSLASPRGEQFF. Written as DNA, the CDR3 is TGTGCCAGCAGTTTAGCCTCCCCCCGGGGGGAGCAGTTCTTC.

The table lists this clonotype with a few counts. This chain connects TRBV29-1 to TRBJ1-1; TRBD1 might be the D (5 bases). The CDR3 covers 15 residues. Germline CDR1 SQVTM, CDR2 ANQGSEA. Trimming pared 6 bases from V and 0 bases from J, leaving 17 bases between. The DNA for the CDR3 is TGCAGCGTCTCCTCAGGGTGGGGCATGAACACTGAAGCTTTCTTT. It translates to CSVSSGWGMNTEAFF.

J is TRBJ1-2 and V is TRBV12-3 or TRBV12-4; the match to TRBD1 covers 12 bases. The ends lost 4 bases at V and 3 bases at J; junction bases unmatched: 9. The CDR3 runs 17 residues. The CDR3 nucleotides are TGTGCCAGCAGTTCCACCGGGACAGGGGGCAGTCACTATGGCTACACCTTC. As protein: CASSSTGTGGSHYGYTF.

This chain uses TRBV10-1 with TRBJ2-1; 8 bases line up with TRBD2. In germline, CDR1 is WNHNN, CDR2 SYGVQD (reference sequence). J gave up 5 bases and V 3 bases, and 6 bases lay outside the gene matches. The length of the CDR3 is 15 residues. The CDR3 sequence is CASSDPGLGNNEQFF. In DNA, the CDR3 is TGCGCCAGCAGTGACCCGGGACTAGGCAACAATGAGCAGTTCTTC.

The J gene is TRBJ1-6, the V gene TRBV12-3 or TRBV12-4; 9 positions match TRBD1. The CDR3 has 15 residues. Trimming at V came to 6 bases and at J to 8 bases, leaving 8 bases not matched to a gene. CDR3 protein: CASRDRGLGDSPLHF. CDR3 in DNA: TGTGCCAGCAGGGACAGGGGTCTCGGGGATTCACCCCTCCACTTT.

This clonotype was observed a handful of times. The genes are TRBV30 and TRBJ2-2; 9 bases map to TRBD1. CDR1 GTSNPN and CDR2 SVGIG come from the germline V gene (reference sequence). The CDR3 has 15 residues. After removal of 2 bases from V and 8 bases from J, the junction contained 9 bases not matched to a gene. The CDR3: CAWSSITGGLGELFF. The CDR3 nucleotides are TGTGCCTGGAGTTCTATTACAGGGGGCTTAGGGGAGCTGTTTTTT.

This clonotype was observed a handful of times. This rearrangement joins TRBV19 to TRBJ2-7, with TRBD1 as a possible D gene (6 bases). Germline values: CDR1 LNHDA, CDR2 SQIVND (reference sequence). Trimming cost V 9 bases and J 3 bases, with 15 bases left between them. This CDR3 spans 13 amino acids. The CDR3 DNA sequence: TGTGCCAGCTCAGGGACATTTCGCTACGAGCAGTACTTC. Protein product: CASSGTFRYEQYF.

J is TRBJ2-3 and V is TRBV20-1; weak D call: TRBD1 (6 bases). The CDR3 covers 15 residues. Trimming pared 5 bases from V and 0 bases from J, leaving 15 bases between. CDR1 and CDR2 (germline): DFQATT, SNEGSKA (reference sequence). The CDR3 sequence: CSAHKTGTSTDTQYF. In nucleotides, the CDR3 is TGCAGTGCTCACAAGACAGGCACTAGCACAGATACGCAGTATTTT.

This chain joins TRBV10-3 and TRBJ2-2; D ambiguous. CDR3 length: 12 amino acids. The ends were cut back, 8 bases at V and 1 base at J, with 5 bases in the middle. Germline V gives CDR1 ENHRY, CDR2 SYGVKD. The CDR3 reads CAIGRNTGELFF. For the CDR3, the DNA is TGTGCCATCGGCCGGAACACCGGGGAGCTGTTTTTT.

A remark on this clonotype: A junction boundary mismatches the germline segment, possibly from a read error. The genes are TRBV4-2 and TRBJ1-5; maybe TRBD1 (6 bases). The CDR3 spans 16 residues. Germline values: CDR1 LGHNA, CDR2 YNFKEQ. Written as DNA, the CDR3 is TGCGCCAGCAGCCAAGATCTAAGGGGGAGCAATCAGCCCCAGCATTTT. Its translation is CASSQDLRGSNQPQHF.

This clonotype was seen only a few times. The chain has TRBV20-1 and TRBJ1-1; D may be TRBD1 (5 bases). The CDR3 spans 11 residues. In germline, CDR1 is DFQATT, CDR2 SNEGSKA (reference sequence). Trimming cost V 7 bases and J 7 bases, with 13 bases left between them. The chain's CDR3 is CSVPRGGEAFF. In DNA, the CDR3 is TGCAGTGTCCCCCGTGGGGGTGAAGCTTTCTTT.

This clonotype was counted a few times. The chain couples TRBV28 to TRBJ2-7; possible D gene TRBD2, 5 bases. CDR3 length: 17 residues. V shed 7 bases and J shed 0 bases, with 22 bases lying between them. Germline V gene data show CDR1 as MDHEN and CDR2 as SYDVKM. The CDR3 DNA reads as TGTGCCAGCACCCCGTCCGCCACAGACTATTTCTCCTACGAGCAGTACGTC. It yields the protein CASTPSATDYFSYEQYV.

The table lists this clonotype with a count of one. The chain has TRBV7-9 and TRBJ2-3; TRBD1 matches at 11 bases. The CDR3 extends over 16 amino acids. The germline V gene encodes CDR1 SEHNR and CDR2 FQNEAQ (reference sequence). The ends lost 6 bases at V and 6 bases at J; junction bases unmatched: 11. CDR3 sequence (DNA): TGTGCCAGCAGACAACGACCGGGACAGGGGGAGGATACGCAGTATTTT. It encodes CASRQRPGQGEDTQYF. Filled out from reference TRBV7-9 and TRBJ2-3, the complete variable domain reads DTGVSQNPRHKITKRGQNVTFRCDPISEHNRLYWYRQTLGQGPEFLTYFQNEAQLEKSRLLSDRFSAERPKGSFSTLEIQRTEQGDSAMYLCASRQRPGQGEDTQYFGPGTRLTVL.

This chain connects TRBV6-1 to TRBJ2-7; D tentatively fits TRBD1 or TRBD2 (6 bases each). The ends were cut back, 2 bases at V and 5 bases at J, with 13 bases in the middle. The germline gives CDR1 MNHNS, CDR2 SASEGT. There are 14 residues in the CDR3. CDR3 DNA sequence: TGTGCCAGCAGTGAACGCCCGGGGGCGGACGAGCAGTACGTC. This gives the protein CASSERPGADEQYV.

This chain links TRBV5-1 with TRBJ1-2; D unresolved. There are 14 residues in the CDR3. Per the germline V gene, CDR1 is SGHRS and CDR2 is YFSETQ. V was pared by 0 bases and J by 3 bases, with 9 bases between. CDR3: CASSLETLDYGYTF. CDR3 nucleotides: TGCGCCAGCAGCTTGGAGACCCTCGACTATGGCTACACCTTC.